The 23 T cell receptor beta chains reported below all come from one sample, sequenced in a study of shared clonotypes between healthy human individuals. Produced via immunoSEQ multiplex PCR; TCRdb's table is partial and in-frame only. The sample has around 600,000 clones, more than 95% seen once. Sequences were obtained from naive CD4+ T cells sorted from blood. The subset here: CD45RA+ positively selected. These receptors originate from a woman aged 25-40 years in good health.

The chain combines TRBV19 with TRBJ2-1, with TRBD2 matching over 8 bases. There are 17 residues in the CDR3. CDR1 and CDR2 from the germline V gene are LNHDA and SQIVND (reference sequence). The trim removed 7 bases at V and 4 bases at J, leaving 15 bases unmatched. DNA of the CDR3: TGTGCCAGTATAGACGGAGCCGGGACTAGTGGGTACAATGAGCAGTTCTTC. It yields the protein CASIDGAGTSGYNEQFF.

J is TRBJ2-7 and V is TRBV6-5, with 8 positions matching TRBD2. V shed 6 bases and J 7 bases; nucleotides not matched to a gene: 11. Germline lookup yields CDR1 MNHEY and CDR2 SVGAGI. The CDR3 extends over 14 amino acids. CDR3 sequence: CASRSSGTSGEQYF. DNA of the CDR3: TGTGCCAGCAGGAGTAGCGGGACGTCGGGGGAGCAGTACTTC.

This rearrangement joins TRBV2 to TRBJ2-7, with 7 positions matching TRBD1. V trimming: 7 bases; J trimming: 6 bases; junction bases outside the gene matches: 3. The CDR3 has 11 amino acids. Germline CDR1 and CDR2: SNHLY and FYNNEI. CDR3 sequence: CASIGGREQYF. Written as DNA, the CDR3 is TGTGCCAGCATAGGGGGCCGCGAGCAGTACTTC.

The CDR3 region is CASSLGTSVEETQYF. In nucleotides, the CDR3 is TGTGCCAGCAGCCTCGGGACTAGCGTCGAAGAGACCCAGTACTTC. The chain has TRBV7-2 and TRBJ2-5; 10 bases fit TRBD2. The CDR3 runs to 15 residues. Germline CDR1 SGHTA, CDR2 FQGNSA. The V gene end was trimmed by 5 bases and the J gene end by 3 bases; junction bases not matched to a gene: 6.

The chain employs TRBV28 and TRBJ2-1; the D is unclear. The ends were cut back, 5 bases at V and 0 bases at J, with 8 bases in the middle. This CDR3 comprises 14 residues. Germline CDR1 reads MDHEN; CDR2 reads SYDVKM. CDR3 region: CASSIGNSYNEQFF. Written as DNA, the CDR3 is TGTGCCAGCAGTATAGGGAACTCCTACAATGAGCAGTTCTTC.

The chain links TRBV4-1 to TRBJ1-2; D is perhaps TRBD1 (5 bases). Trimming cost V 4 bases and J 8 bases, with 23 bases left between them. The V gene's germline CDR1 is MGHRA and CDR2 YSYEKL. CDR3 length equals 16 residues. CDR3 bases: TGCGCCAGCAGCCTACGATGGGAAAAGAGGGGTGGGGGCTACACCTTC. Amino acid sequence: CASSLRWEKRGGGYTF.

The gene calls are TRBV19 and TRBJ2-1; a weak D match, TRBD1 (5 bases). The CDR3 spans 16 residues. Trimming pared 3 bases from V and 7 bases from J, leaving 19 bases between. The germline V gene has CDR1 LNHDA and CDR2 SQIVND (reference sequence). CDR3 nucleotide sequence: TGTGCCAGTAGTATCAGGCCAGGGATAGGCTCAAATGAGCAGTTCTTC. Amino acid sequence: CASSIRPGIGSNEQFF.

DNA of the CDR3: TGTGCCAGCCGTCCCGGGACAGGGTTCAATCAGCCCCAGCATTTT. It translates to CASRPGTGFNQPQHF. This chain connects TRBV2 to TRBJ1-5; TRBD1 aligns across 9 bases. Germline CDR1 and CDR2: SNHLY and FYNNEI. With V trimmed by 8 bases and J by 3 bases, 8 bases remained unmatched. The CDR3 is 15 residues long.

V usage is TRBV14 and J usage is TRBJ2-7; perhaps TRBD2 as D (6 bases). Trimming left V 0 bases short and J 4 bases short, with 13 bases between. The CDR3 loop spans 15 amino acids. In germline, CDR1 is SGHDN, CDR2 FVKESK. CDR3: CASSQDLGLPYEQYF. For the CDR3, the DNA is TGTGCCAGCAGCCAAGATCTGGGACTGCCATACGAGCAGTACTTC. Together with reference TRBV14 and TRBJ2-7, the CDR3 gives the full variable domain: EAGVTQFPSHSVIEKGQTVTLRCDPISGHDNLYWYRRVMGKEIKFLLHFVKESKQDESGMPNNRFLAERTGGTYSTLKVQPAELEDSGVYFCASSQDLGLPYEQYFGPGTRLTVT.

V is TRBV5-4 and J is TRBJ2-3, with 13 positions matching TRBD2. This CDR3 has 16 residues. Trimming removed 3 bases from V and 4 bases from J; junction bases left unmatched: 5. CDR1 and CDR2 from the germline V gene are SGHNT and YYREEE (reference sequence). The DNA for the CDR3 is TGTGCCAGCAGCTACCGGACTAGCGGGAGTTCAGATACGCAGTATTTT. It codes for CASSYRTSGSSDTQYF.

This chain links TRBV20-1 with TRBJ2-7, with D uncertain. V lost 0 bases to trimming and J lost 3 bases, with 3 bases between them. The CDR3 consists of 11 residues. Germline V lookup: CDR1 DFQATT, CDR2 SNEGSKA (reference sequence). CDR3 bases: TGCAGTGCTAGAGACGACTACGAGCAGTACTTC. Encoded protein: CSARDDYEQYF.

The rearrangement joins TRBV4-1 to TRBJ1-5; the D gene is possibly TRBD1 (6 bases). Germline V gene lookup returns CDR1 MGHRA and CDR2 YSYEKL. The CDR3 totals 15 residues. V was pared by 3 bases and J by 5 bases, with 14 bases between. The CDR3 coding sequence is TGCGCCAGCAGCCACGAACAGGGAAGGTATCAGCCCCAGCATTTT. Protein: CASSHEQGRYQPQHF.

The chain links TRBV11-2 to TRBJ2-3; 8 bases are shared with TRBD2. Germline CDR1 and CDR2: SGHAT and FQNNGV. There are 15 residues in the CDR3. V was pared by 3 bases and J by 0 bases, with 2 bases of the junction left unmatched. The DNA of the CDR3 is TGTGCCAGCAGCTTTAGCGGGAAGAGCACAGATACGCAGTATTTT. Amino acids: CASSFSGKSTDTQYF.

The chain employs TRBV11-2 and TRBJ2-1; 11 bases are shared with TRBD2. CDR1 and CDR2 from the germline V gene are SGHAT and FQNNGV. The CDR3 length is 16 residues. The V segment lost 1 base and the J segment 7 bases; nucleotides outside the gene matches: 6. The CDR3, as DNA: TGTGCCAGCAGCTTAGTATTACTAGCGGGAGAGAATGAGCAGTTCTTC. Its translation: CASSLVLLAGENEQFF.

The V call is TRBV7-9, the J call TRBJ2-7; a possible D gene is TRBD1 (5 bases). The V end lost 1 base, the J end lost 2 bases, and 12 bases lay between the germline ends. This CDR3 comprises 15 residues. The germline gives CDR1 SEHNR, CDR2 FQNEAQ (reference sequence). CDR3 in amino acids: CASSLERGVAYEQYF. CDR3 bases: TGTGCCAGCAGCTTAGAAAGGGGTGTAGCCTACGAGCAGTACTTC.

A word on this clone: The sample contains more than one DNA sequence encoding this CDR3. This sequence joins TRBV6-5 and TRBJ2-3; unclear D gene. The V and J ends lost 3 bases and 3 bases respectively, with 7 bases between them. The germline V gene encodes CDR1 MNHEY and CDR2 SVGAGI. CDR3 length: 13 amino acids. CDR3 sequence reads: CASSYYFTDTQYF. Here the CDR3 DNA reads TGTGCCAGCAGTTATTACTTTACAGATACGCAGTATTTT.

The chain is built from TRBV6-4 and TRBJ2-5; tentatively, D is TRBD1 (6 bases). The V and J ends lost 3 bases and 1 base respectively, with 9 bases between them. Germline CDR1 MRHNA, CDR2 SNTAGT. The CDR3 is made up of 14 amino acids. The CDR3 protein is CASSEDSFQETQYF. CDR3 nucleotide sequence: TGTGCCAGCAGTGAGGACAGCTTCCAAGAGACCCAGTACTTC.

The J gene is TRBJ2-2, the V gene TRBV2; 14 bases are a match to TRBD2. The V and J ends lost 4 bases and 9 bases, in that order; junction bases with no gene match: 7. This CDR3 spans 16 amino acids. CDR1 is SNHLY and CDR2 is FYNNEI in the germline V gene. This CDR3 reads CASSALRLAGGRELFF. The DNA for the CDR3 is TGTGCCAGCAGTGCGCTCCGACTAGCGGGAGGGCGGGAGCTGTTTTTT.

This sequence joins TRBV28 and TRBJ1-1; TRBD1 might be the D (6 bases). This CDR3 is 13 amino acids long. The germline V gene encodes CDR1 MDHEN and CDR2 SYDVKM. Trimming shortened V by 8 bases and J by 2 bases, and 12 bases separated the two germline ends. CDR3 sequence reads: CASYRRGNTEAFF. The CDR3 DNA reads as TGTGCCAGCTACCGCAGGGGAAACACTGAAGCTTTCTTT.

The chain recombines TRBV28 with TRBJ2-1; D gene ambiguous. Germline V gives CDR1 MDHEN, CDR2 SYDVKM. V gave up 1 base and J gave up 5 bases, with 15 bases separating them. The CDR3 sequence is 16 residues long. The CDR3 bases are TGTGCCAGCAGTTTATCCGGACCCTCAGACAACAATGAGCAGTTCTTC. Protein product: CASSLSGPSDNNEQFF.

This clone was observed a few times. V gene TRBV10-3 combines with J gene TRBJ2-3; 13 bases line up with TRBD2. CDR1 is ENHRY, CDR2 SYGVKD, per germline. Losses at the gene ends were 5 bases for V and 6 bases for J; bases not matched to a gene: 8. The CDR3 sequence is 16 residues long. The CDR3, as DNA: TGTGCCATCAGTCCCTCGGGGACTAGCGGGGAGGATACGCAGTATTTT. It translates to CAISPSGTSGEDTQYF.

V and J are TRBV19 and TRBJ1-3, with D tentatively TRBD1 (5 bases). There are 13 residues in the CDR3. Germline V gene lookup returns CDR1 LNHDA and CDR2 SQIVND (reference sequence). Between the trimmed V and J ends, which lost 5 bases and 6 bases, there was a span of 11 bases. The CDR3 region is CASSYRWENTIYF. For the CDR3, the DNA is TGTGCCAGTAGTTACAGGTGGGAAAACACCATATATTTT.

The V call is TRBV5-1, the J call TRBJ2-1, with TRBD2 matching 8 bases. The CDR3 is 16 residues long. With 1 base clipped from V and 6 bases from J, the junction kept 9 bases outside the gene matches. Germline assignment: CDR1 SGHRS and CDR2 YFSETQ. As DNA, the CDR3 is TGCGCCAGCAGCTTGTCCGGGACTAGGTTCCCCAATGAGCAGTTCTTC. Its translation is CASSLSGTRFPNEQFF.